The present entry profiles one T cell receptor (beta chain) with its context. Its antigen remains unidentified. The CDR3 runs to 12 residues. Germline CDR1 is MGHRA and CDR2 is YSYEKL. V was cut by 4 bases and J by 8 bases, with 9 bases left in between. The table came from immunoSEQ multiplex PCR; TCRdb's copy has only in-frame clones and leaves some out. The sample yields about 140,000 clones, 80% to 90% seen once. The data originate from a study of T cell responses to AZD1222 COVID-19 vaccine. Overall study context: Pooling of second doses given at about 4 or about 12 weeks was done.

Points from the study as a whole: Donors skewed white British and female; clonal diversity was possibly underestimated. Unmutated variant regions reportedly attract nearly half of all spike-specific TCRs. Seropositivity was recorded at baseline in only 6 or 7 AZD1222 recipients.

The receptor's source is an adult in good health. This sample comprised peripheral blood, obtained on day 0 of AZD1222 vaccination. The chain has TRBV4-1 and TRBJ2-1, with D unclear. The CDR3 sequence is CASSPGIDEQFF. In nucleotides, the CDR3 is TGCGCCAGCAGCCCGGGTATAGATGAGCAGTTCTTC.